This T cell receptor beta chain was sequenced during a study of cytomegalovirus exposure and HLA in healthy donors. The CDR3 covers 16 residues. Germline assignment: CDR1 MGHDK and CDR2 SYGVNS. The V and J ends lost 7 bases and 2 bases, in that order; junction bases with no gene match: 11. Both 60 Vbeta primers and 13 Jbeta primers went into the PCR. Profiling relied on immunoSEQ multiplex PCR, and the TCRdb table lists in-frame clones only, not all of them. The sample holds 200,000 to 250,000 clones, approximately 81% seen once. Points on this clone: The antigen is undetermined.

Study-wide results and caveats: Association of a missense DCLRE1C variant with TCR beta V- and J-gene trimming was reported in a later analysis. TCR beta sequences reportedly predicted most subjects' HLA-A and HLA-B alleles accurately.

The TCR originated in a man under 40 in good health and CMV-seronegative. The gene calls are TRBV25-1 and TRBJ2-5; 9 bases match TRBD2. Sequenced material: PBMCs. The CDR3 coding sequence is TGTGCCAGCATCAGAACGGGTAGCGGGGGACAAGAGACCCAGTACTTC. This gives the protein CASIRTGSGGQETQYF.